By share, the clone carrying this T cell receptor beta chain ranks as medium-sized. Its antigen is as yet unknown. Unique molecular identifiers were attached to individual cDNA molecules. TCRdb ran MiXCR on the 5' RACE reads and lists one entry per CDR3 protein. The sample consists of roughly 35,000 distinct CDR3 sequences, 5.3% of them appearing once. The sample belongs to a study of early T cells in non-severe SARS-CoV-2 infection. Study information: Sequencing input comprised bulk RNA from unsorted whole blood; chain pairing was not available.

The V and J ends lost 11 bases and 5 bases respectively, with 18 bases between them. This CDR3 has 13 residues. Germline assignment: CDR1 SEHNR and CDR2 FQNEAQ (reference sequence). Study observations and caveats: Private and CD4 specificities were missed by VDJdb matching, which favored anti-spike CD8 responses.

V usage is TRBV7-9 and J usage is TRBJ1-1, with unresolved D. Sequenced input: whole blood. The TCR comes from an adult who was a healthcare worker with PCR-confirmed SARS-CoV-2 infection or an uninfected control (not recorded which). CDR3 DNA: TGTGCCGGCACCCCTCCCCGAAGGACTGAAGCTTTCTTT. This encodes CAGTPPRRTEAFF.